Sequencing of this T cell receptor beta chain was carried out in a study of cytomegalovirus exposure and HLA in healthy donors. Study-level background: The same platform as the approximately 670 first-cohort repertoires was used for the roughly 130 validation repertoires, a later analysis reported.

TCRdb's table, derived via immunoSEQ multiplex PCR, lists solely in-frame clones and lacks some. The repertoire has a few hundred thousand clones, 70% to 90% of them found once; the top ten carry just under 3%. Points from the study as a whole: Subsequent analysis revealed that first-cohort TCR clusters tended to co-occur in the 130 or so validation repertoires.

V was clipped by 8 bases and J by 8 bases, with 13 bases between them. The CDR3 has 12 residues. Germline V gene data show CDR1 as MDHEN and CDR2 as SYDVKM. A remark on this clone: Its antigen is unknown.

This TCR came from a woman between 18 and 29 years old in good health and CMV-seronegative. V and J are TRBV28 and TRBJ1-5; D is possibly TRBD1 (5 bases). Input material: PBMCs. CDR3 nucleotide sequence: TGTGCCAGCGCCGGGGGGTGGGAGCCCCAGCATTTT. Protein product: CASAGGWEPQHF.